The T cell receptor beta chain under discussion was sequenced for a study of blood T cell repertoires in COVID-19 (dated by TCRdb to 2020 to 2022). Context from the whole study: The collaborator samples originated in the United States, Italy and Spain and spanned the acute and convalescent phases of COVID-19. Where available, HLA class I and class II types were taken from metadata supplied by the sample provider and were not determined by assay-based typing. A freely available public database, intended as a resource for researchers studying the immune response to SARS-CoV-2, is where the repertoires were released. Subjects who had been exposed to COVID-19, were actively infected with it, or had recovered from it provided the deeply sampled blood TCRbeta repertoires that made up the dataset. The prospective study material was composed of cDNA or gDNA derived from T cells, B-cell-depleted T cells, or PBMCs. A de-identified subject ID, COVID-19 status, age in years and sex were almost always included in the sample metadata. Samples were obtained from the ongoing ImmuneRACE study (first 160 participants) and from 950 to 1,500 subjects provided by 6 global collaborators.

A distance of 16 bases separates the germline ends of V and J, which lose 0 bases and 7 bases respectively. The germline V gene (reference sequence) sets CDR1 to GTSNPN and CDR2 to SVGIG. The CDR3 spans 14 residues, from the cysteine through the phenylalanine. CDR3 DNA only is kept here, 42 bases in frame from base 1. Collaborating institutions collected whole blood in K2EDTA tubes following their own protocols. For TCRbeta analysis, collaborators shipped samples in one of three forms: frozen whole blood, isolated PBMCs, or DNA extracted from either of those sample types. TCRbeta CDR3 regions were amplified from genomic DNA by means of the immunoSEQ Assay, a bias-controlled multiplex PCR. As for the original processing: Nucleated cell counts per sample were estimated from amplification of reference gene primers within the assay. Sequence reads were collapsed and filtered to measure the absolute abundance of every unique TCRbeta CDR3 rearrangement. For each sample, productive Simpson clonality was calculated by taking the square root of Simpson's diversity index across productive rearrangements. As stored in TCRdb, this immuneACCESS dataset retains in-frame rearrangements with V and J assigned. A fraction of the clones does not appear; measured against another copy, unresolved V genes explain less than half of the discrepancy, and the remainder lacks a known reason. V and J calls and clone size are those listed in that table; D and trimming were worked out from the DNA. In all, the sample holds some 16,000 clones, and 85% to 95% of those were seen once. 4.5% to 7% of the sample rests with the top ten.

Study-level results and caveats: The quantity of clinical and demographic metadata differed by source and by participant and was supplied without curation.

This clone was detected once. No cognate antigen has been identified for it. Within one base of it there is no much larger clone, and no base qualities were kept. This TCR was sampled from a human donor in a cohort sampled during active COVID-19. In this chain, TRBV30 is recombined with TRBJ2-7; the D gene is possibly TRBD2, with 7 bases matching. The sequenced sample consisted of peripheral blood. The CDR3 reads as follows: CAWSVPRRGGEQYF. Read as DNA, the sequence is TGTGCCTGGAGTGTCCCGAGGAGGGGGGGGGAGCAGTACTTC.